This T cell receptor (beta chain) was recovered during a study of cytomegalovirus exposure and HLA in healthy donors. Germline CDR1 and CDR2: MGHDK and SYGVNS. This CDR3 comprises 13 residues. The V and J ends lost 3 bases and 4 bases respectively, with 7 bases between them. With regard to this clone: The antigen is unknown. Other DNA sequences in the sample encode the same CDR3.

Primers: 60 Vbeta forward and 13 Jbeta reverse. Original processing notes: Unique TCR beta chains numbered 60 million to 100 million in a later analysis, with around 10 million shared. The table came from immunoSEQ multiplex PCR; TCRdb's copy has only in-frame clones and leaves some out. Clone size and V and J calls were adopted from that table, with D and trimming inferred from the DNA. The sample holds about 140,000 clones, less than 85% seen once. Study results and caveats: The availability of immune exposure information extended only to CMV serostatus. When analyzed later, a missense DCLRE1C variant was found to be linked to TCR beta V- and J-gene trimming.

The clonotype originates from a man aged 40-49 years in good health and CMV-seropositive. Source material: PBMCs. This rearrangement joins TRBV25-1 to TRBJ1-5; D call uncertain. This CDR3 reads CASSDRGNQPQHF. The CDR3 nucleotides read TGTGCCAGCAGTGACCGGGGAAATCAGCCCCAGCATTTT. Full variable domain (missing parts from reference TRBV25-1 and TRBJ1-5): EADIYQTPRYLVIGTGKKITLECSQTMGHDKMYWYQQDPGMELHLIHYSYGVNSTEKGDLSSESTVSRIRTEHFPLTLESARPSHTSQYLCASSDRGNQPQHFGDGTRLSIL.